Sequencing of this T cell receptor beta chain was carried out in a study of long-term antiretroviral therapy in people with HIV. The study, taken as a whole, reports: Clones that expanded before ART (that is, prior to treatment) dominated the repertoire at all time points. The study lacked data on ART adherence, viral resistance or therapy changes.

CDR3 length equals 14 residues. Trimming took 3 bases from V and 4 from J, leaving 13 bases between them. Per germline, CDR1 MNHEY and CDR2 SMNVEV (reference sequence). As concerns this clone: Its target is unknown.

Specimens held roughly 0.9-11 million cryopreserved PBMC prior to DNA extraction. Survey-level immunoSEQ v3.0 assays were run. A target of roughly 35,000-50,000 T-cell genomes per sample was set for sequencing. Sequencing used immunoSEQ multiplex PCR; TCRdb keeps in-frame clones, though not all of them. Here the sample spans around 16,000 clones, approximately 87% being singletons. The receptor's source is a man in his fifties or sixties with HIV. The V and J genes are TRBV27 and TRBJ2-7; D could derive from TRBD1 or TRBD2 (5 bases each). Sequenced here: unsorted PBMCs, sampled 0.7 years before starting antiretroviral therapy. CDR3 sequence: CASSFPGRTYEQYF. Here the CDR3 DNA reads TGTGCCAGCAGTTTCCCGGGACGAACGTACGAGCAGTACTTC.